A selection of T cell receptor beta chains follows, all from one sample in a study of cytomegalovirus exposure and HLA in healthy donors. TCRdb keeps only in-frame clones here, not all; method: immunoSEQ multiplex PCR. The table includes about 160,000 clones, about three quarters detected once. The sample comprised PBMCs. The receptor source for this set is a woman in her 40s in good health and CMV-seropositive. Each CDR3 is given with its conserved first and last residue. The D gene is left open where the match is weak. Where a row states a size, it is once, few, many or the class of an expanded clone; other rows omit it.

>TRBV27|-|-|TRBJ2-5
CASSSRQAGETQYF
TGTGCCAGCAGTTCAAGACAGGCTGGGGAGACCCAGTACTTC
>TRBV4-3|-|TRBD1|TRBJ2-6
CASSQEYTGGFSGANVLTF
TGCGCCAGCAGCCAAGAGTATACAGGGGGATTCTCTGGGGCCAACGTCCTGACTTTC
>TRBV5-6|-|TRBD1|TRBJ1-2
CASSLPRTGTEAF
TGTGCCAGCAGCTTGCCTCGGACCGGGACAGAGGCTTTC
>TRBV10-3|-|-|TRBJ1-1
CAISAGTGKVGNTEAFF
TGTGCCATCAGTGCGGGTACAGGGAAGGTGGGGAACACTGAAGCTTTCTTT
>TRBV5-8|once|TRBD1|TRBJ2-3
CASSLAGTGLDTQYF
TGTGCCAGCAGCTTGGCCGGGACAGGGCTGGATACGCAGTATTTT
>TRBV25-1|-|-|TRBJ1-5
CASSDEGSNQPQHF
TGTGCCAGCAGTGACGAGGGAAGCAATCAGCCCCAGCATTTT
>TRBV15|-|-|TRBJ2-3
CATSSGEATDTQYF
TGTGCCACCAGCAGCGGGGAGGCGACAGATACGCAGTATTTT
>TRBV6-5|-|TRBD1|TRBJ1-1
CASSLYRGRPTEAFF
TGTGCCAGCAGTTTATACAGGGGTAGGCCCACTGAAGCTTTCTTT
>TRBV5-1|-|TRBD1|TRBJ2-7
CASSLALTGDSEQYF
TGCGCCAGCAGCTTGGCCTTGACAGGGGACAGCGAGCAGTACTTC
>TRBV2|-|TRBD2|TRBJ2-5
CASRGTSGPRGTQYF
TGTGCCAGCAGGGGGACTAGCGGGCCGAGAGGGACCCAGTACTTC
>TRBV5-6|-|TRBD1|TRBJ2-7
CASSRDSLWSSEQYF
TGTGCCAGCAGCCGGGACAGCCTTTGGTCGAGTGAGCAGTACTTC
>TRBV5-6|-|-|TRBJ1-2
CASSLRQNYGYTF
TGTGCCAGCAGCTTGAGACAGAACTATGGCTACACCTTC
>TRBV6-5|-|TRBD1|TRBJ2-3
CASSSVWTGNTDTQYF
TGTGCCAGCAGTTCAGTCTGGACAGGGAACACAGATACGCAGTATTTT
>TRBV4-3|-|TRBD2|TRBJ2-2
CASSHRRGGTGELFF
TGCGCCAGCAGCCATCGACGGGGGGGCACCGGGGAGCTGTTTTTT